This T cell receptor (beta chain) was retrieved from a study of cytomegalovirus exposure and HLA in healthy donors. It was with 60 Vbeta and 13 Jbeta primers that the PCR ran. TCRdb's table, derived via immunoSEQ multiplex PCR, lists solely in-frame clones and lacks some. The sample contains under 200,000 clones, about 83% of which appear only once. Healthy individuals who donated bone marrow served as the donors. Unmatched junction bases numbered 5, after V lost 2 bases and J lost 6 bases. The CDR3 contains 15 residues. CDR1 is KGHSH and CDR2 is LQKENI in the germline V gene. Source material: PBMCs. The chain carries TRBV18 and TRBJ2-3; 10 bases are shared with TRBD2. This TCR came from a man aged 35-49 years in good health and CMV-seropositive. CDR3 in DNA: TGTGCCAGCTCACCAGGACTAGCGGCCAGTGATACGCAGTATTTT. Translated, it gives CASSPGLAASDTQYF.